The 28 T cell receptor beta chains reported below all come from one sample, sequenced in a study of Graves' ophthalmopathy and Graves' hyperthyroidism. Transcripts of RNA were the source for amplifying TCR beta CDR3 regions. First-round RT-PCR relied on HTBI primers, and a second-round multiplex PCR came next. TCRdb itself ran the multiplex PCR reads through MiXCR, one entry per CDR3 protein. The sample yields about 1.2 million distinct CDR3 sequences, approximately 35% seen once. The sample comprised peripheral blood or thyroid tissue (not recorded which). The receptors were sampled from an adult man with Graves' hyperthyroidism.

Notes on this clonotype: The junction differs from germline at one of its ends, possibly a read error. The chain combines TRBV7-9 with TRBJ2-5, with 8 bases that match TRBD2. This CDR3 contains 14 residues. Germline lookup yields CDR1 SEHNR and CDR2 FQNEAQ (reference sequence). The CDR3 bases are TGTGCCAGCAGTTTATTCGGGGGGGAAGAGACCCAGCACTTC. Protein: CASSLFGGEETQHF. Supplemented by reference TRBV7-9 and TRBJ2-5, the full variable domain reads DTGVSQNPRHKITKRGQNVTFRCDPISEHNRLYWYRQTLGQGPEFLTYFQNEAQLEKSRLLSDRFSAERPKGSFSTLEIQRTEQGDSAMYLCASSLFGGEETQHFGPGTRLLVL.

CDR3 DNA: TGTGTGGGACGGGTTAGGTACGTGGACTCCTACGAGCAGTACTTC. It specifies CVGRVRYVDSYEQYF. V gene TRBV6-5 combines with J gene TRBJ2-7, with D possibly called TRBD1 or TRBD2 (5 bases each). Germline CDR1 reads MNHEY; CDR2 reads SVGAGI. The CDR3 runs to 15 residues.

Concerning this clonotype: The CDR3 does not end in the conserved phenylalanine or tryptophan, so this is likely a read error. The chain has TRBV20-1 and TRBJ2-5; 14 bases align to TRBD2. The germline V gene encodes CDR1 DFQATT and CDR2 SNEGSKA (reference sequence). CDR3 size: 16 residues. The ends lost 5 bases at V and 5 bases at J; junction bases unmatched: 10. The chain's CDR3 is CSADGLAGGPGETQYS. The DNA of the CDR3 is TGCAGTGCTGATGGACTAGCGGGGGGTCCAGGGGAGACCCAGTACTCC.

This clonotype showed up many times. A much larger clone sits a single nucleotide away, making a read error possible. DNA for the CDR3: TGTGCCACCAGCAGAGATCTGACAGCTGGGGCCAACGTCCTGACTTTC. This encodes CATSRDLTAGANVLTF. The gene calls are TRBV15 and TRBJ2-6, with a possible D match to TRBD1 (5 bases). The germline CDR1 and CDR2 sequences are LNHNV and YYDKDF (reference sequence). The CDR3 loop spans 16 amino acids. Deletions cut 0 bases from V and 2 bases from J, with 8 bases between.

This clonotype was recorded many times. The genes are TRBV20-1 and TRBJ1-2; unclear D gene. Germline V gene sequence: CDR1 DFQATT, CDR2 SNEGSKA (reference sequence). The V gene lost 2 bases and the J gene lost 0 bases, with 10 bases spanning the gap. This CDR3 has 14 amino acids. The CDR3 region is CSARWEIANYGYTF. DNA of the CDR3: TGCAGTGCTAGATGGGAGATAGCTAACTATGGCTACACCTTC.

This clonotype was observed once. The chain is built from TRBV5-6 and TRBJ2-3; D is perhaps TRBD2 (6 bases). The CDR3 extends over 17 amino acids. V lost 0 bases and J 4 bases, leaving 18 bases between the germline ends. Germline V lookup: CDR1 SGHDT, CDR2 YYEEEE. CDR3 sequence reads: CASSLAGFREESDTQYF. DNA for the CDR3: TGTGCCAGCAGCTTGGCAGGGTTCAGGGAGGAATCAGATACGCAGTATTTT.

The CDR3, as DNA: TGTGCCAGCACCTCGAGGCGCAGCTATGGCTACACCTTC. Protein sequence: CASTSRRSYGYTF. This chain links TRBV6-5 with TRBJ1-2; D gene uncertain. The CDR3 loop spans 13 amino acids. V shed 7 bases and J shed 4 bases, with 13 bases lying between them. Germline CDR1 MNHEY, CDR2 SVGAGI.

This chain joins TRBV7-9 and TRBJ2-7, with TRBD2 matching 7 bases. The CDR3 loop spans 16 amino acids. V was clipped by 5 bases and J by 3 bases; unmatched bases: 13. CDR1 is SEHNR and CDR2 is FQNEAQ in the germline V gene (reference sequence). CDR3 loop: CASSKNPAGARYEQYF. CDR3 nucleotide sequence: TGTGCCAGCAGCAAAAACCCGGCGGGAGCGCGCTACGAGCAGTACTTC.

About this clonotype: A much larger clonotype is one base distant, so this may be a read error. Here the CDR3 reads CSATIRTSAYEQYF. For the CDR3, the DNA is TGCAGTGCTACGATCCGGACATCGGCCTACGAGCAGTACTTC. This sequence joins TRBV20-1 and TRBJ2-7, with D maybe TRBD1 (5 bases). The CDR3 consists of 14 residues. The germline V and J ends were trimmed by 4 bases and 2 bases, with 15 bases remaining between them. Per the germline V gene, CDR1 is DFQATT and CDR2 is SNEGSKA (reference sequence).

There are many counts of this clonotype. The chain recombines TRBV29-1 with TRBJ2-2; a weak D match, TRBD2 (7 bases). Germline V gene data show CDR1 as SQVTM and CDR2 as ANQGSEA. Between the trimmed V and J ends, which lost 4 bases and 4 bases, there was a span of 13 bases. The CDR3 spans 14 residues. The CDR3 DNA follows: TGCAGCGTTGTCCGGGGGGCCGGCACCGGGGAGCTGTTTTTT. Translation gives CSVVRGAGTGELFF.

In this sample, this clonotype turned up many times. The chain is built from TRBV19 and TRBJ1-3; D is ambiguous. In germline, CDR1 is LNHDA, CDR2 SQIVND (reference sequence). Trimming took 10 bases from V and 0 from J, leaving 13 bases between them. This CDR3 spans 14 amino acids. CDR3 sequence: CATKFQFSGNTIYF. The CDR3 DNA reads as TGTGCCACCAAGTTTCAGTTCTCTGGAAACACCATATATTTT.

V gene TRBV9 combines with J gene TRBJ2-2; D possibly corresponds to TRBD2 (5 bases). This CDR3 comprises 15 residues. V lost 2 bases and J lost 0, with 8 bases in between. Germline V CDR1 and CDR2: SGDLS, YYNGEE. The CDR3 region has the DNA TGTGCCAGCAGCGTTCGGGGATCGAACACCGGGGAGCTGTTTTTT. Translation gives CASSVRGSNTGELFF. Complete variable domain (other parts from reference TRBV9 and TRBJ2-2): DSGVTQTPKHLITATGQRVTLRCSPRSGDLSVYWYQQSLDQGLQFLIQYYNGEERAKGNILERFSAQQFPDLHSELNLSSLELGDSALYFCASSVRGSNTGELFFGEGSRLTVL.

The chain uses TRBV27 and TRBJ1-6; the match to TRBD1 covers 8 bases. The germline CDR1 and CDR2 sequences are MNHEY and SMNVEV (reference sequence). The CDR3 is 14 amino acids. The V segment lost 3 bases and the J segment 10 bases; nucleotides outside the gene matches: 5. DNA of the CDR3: TGTGCCAGCAGTTTCTCGACAGGGGACTCACCCCTCCACTTT. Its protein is CASSFSTGDSPLHF.

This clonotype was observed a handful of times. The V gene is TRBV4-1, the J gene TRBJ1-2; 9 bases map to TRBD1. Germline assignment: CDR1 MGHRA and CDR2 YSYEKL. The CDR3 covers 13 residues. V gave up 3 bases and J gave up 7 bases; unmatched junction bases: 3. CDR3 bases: TGCGCCAGCAGCCAGCAGACAGGGGGTGGCTACACCTTC. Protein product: CASSQQTGGGYTF.

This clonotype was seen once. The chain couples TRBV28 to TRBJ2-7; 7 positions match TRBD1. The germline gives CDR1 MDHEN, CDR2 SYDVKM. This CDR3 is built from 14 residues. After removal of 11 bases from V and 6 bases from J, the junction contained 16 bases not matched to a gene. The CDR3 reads CAWSLGTAATEQYF. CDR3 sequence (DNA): TGTGCCTGGAGTCTCGGGACAGCAGCCACCGAGCAGTACTTC.

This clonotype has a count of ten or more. In nucleotides, the CDR3 is TGTGCCACCAGTGATTTGGGCAATCAGCCCCAGCATTTT. Translating gives CATSDLGNQPQHF. V is TRBV24-1 and J is TRBJ1-5; D gene ambiguous. From germline, CDR1 is KGHDR and CDR2 SFDVKD. This CDR3 contains 13 residues. Deletions cut 0 bases from V and 2 bases from J, with 1 base between.

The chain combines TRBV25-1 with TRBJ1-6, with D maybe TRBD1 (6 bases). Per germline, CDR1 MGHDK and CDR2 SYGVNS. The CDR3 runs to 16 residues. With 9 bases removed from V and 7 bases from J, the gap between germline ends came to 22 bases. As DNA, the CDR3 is TGTGCCAGTAGATCCCAGAAGGGGGTCAGAAATTCACCCCTCCACTTT. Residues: CASRSQKGVRNSPLHF.

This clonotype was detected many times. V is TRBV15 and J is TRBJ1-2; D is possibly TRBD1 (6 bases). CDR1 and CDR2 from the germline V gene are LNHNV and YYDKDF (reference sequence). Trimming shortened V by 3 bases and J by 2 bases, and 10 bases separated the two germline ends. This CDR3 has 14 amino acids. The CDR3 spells CATSRDRLNYGYTF. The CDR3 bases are TGTGCCACCAGCAGGGACAGACTCAACTATGGCTACACCTTC.

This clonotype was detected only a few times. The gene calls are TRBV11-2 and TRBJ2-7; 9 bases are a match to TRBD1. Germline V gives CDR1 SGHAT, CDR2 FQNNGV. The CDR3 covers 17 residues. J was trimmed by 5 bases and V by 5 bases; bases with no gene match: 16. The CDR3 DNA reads TGTGCCAGCAGCCCCAGGGGGACAGGGTTCGAGTCGCACGAGCAGTACTTC. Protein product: CASSPRGTGFESHEQYF.

In DNA form, the CDR3 reads TGCAGCGTTGGACAGGGGGCAGGTGAAAAACTGTTTTTT. Residues: CSVGQGAGEKLFF. The rearrangement uses TRBV29-1 and TRBJ1-4; 10 bases align to TRBD1. The V gene's germline CDR1 is SQVTM and CDR2 ANQGSEA. V dropped 4 bases and J dropped 7; count of bases not matched to a gene: 3. The CDR3 is 13 residues long. Using reference TRBV29-1 and TRBJ1-4 for the parts outside the CDR3, the full variable domain is SAVISQKPSRDICQRGTSLTIQCQVDSQVTMMFWYRQQPGQSLTLIATANQGSEATYESGFVIDKFPISRPNLTFSTLTVSNMSPEDSSIYLCSVGQGAGEKLFFGSGTQLSVL.

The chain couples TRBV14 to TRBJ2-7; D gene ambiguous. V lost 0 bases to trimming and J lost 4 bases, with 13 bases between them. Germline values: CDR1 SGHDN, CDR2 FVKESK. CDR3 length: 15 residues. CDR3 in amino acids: CASSQDRSDLYEQYF. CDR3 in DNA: TGTGCCAGCAGCCAAGATAGATCCGACCTTTACGAGCAGTACTTC.

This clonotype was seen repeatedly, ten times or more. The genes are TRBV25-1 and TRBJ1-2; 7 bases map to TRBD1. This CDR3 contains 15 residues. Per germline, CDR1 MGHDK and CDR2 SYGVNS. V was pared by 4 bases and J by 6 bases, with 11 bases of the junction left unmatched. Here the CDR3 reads CASSAFPEGAHGYTF. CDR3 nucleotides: TGTGCCAGCAGTGCTTTTCCGGAGGGGGCTCATGGCTACACCTTC.

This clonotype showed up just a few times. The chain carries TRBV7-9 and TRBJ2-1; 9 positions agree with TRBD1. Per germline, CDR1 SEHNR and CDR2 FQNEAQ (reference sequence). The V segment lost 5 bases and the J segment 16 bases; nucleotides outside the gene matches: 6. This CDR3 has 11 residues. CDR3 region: CASSRTGASFF. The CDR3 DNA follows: TGTGCCAGCAGCCGGACAGGGGCGAGTTTCTTC.

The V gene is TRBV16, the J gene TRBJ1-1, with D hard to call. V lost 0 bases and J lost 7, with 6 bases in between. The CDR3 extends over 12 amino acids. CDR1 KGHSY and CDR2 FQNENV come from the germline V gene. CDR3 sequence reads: CASSQSGGEAFF. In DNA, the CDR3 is TGTGCCAGCAGCCAATCGGGTGGTGAAGCTTTCTTT.

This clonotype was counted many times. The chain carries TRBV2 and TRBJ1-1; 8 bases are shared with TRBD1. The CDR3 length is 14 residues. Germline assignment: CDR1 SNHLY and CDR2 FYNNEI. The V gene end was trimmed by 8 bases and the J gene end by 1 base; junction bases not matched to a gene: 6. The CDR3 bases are TGTGCCAGCCCCCTGGACAGGGCGAACACTGAAGCTTTCTTT. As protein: CASPLDRANTEAFF.

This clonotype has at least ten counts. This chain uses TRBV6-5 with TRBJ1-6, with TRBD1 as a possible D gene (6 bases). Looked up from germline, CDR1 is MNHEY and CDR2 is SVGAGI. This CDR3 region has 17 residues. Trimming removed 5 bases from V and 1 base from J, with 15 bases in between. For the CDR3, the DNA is TGTGCCAGCAGTGGGATGCAGGGGTTGTCCTATAATTCACCCCTCCACTTT. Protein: CASSGMQGLSYNSPLHF.

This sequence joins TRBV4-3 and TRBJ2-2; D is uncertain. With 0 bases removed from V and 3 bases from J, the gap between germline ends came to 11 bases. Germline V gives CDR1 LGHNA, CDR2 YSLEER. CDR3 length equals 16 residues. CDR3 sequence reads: CASSQELRKHTGELFF. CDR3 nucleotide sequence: TGCGCCAGCAGCCAAGAATTGCGGAAACACACCGGGGAGCTGTTTTTT.

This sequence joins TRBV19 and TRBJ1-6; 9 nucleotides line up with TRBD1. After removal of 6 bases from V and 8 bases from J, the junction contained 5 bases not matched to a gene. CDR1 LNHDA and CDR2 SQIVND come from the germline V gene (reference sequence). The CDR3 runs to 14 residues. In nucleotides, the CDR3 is TGTGCCAGTAGGTGGACAGGGGAAGATTCACCCCTCCACTTT. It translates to CASRWTGEDSPLHF.